The 30 T cell receptor beta chains reported below all come from one sample, sequenced in a study of radiotherapy plus CTLA-4 blockade in lung cancer. Sequenced by immunoSEQ multiplex PCR; TCRdb stores in-frame clones only, minus some. The sample holds over 75,000 clones, around four fifths seen once. The sequencing used peripheral blood, collected from a patient treated with radiotherapy plus ipilimumab. Every receptor here comes from a human donor with non-small cell lung cancer who had stable disease on radiotherapy plus ipilimumab.

This clone came up once. The chain's CDR3 is CASSSPRDWSGNEQFF. CDR3 DNA: TGTGCCAGCAGCTCCCCAAGGGACTGGTCGGGCAATGAGCAGTTCTTC. The chain couples TRBV27 to TRBJ2-1, with a possible D match to TRBD2 (6 bases). The ends were cut back, 6 bases at V and 6 bases at J, with 21 bases in the middle. Germline CDR1 is MNHEY and CDR2 is SMNVEV (reference sequence). This CDR3 comprises 16 residues.

The gene calls are TRBV5-1 and TRBJ2-5; possible D gene TRBD1, 7 bases. The CDR3 sequence is 14 residues long. From germline, CDR1 is SGHRS and CDR2 YFSETQ. Deletions cut 3 bases from V and 5 bases from J, with 14 bases between. The CDR3 spells CASSWGRGDETQYF. In nucleotides, the CDR3 is TGCGCCAGCAGCTGGGGCAGGGGGGACGAGACCCAGTACTTC. Filled out from reference TRBV5-1 and TRBJ2-5, the complete variable domain reads KAGVTQTPRYLIKTRGQQVTLSCSPISGHRSVSWYQQTPGQGLQFLFEYFSETQRNKGNFPGRFSGRQFSNSRSEMNVSTLELGDSALYLCASSWGRGDETQYFGPGTRLLVL.

V usage is TRBV7-3 and J usage is TRBJ2-3; TRBD2 matches 9 bases. The length of the CDR3 is 18 residues. Germline CDR1 reads SGHTA; CDR2 reads FQGTGA. After removal of 4 bases from V and 4 bases from J, the junction contained 15 bases not matched to a gene. The CDR3 DNA follows: TGTGCCAGCAGCTCAATTACAGGGACTAGCAGGAATGCAGATACGCAGTATTTT. Its protein is CASSSITGTSRNADTQYF.

With regard to this clone: This sample also contains other DNA sequences that code for the same CDR3. This chain links TRBV2 with TRBJ2-3; D may be TRBD2 (5 bases). V lost 4 bases to trimming and J lost 3 bases, with 11 bases between them. Germline loops: CDR1 SNHLY, CDR2 FYNNEI. The CDR3 runs to 14 residues. CDR3 in amino acids: CASSAMGETDTQYF. CDR3 bases: TGTGCCAGCAGTGCTATGGGAGAGACAGATACGCAGTATTTT. The variable domain in full, completed from reference TRBV2 and TRBJ2-3, reads EPEVTQTPSHQVTQMGQEVILRCVPISNHLYFYWYRQILGQKVEFLVSFYNNEISEKSEIFDDQFSVERPDGSNFTLKIRSTKLEDSAMYFCASSAMGETDTQYFGPGTRLTVL.

This chain joins TRBV6-1 and TRBJ1-5; TRBD1 might be the D (6 bases). V was pared by 6 bases and J by 4 bases, with 10 bases between. CDR1 and CDR2 (germline): MNHNS, SASEGT. CDR3 size: 13 residues. For the CDR3, the DNA is TGTGCCAGCAGAGACAGGAGAAATCAGCCCCAGCATTTT. It yields the protein CASRDRRNQPQHF.

This clone is classed as medium-sized. V gene TRBV10-2 combines with J gene TRBJ2-3; D unresolved. The CDR3 totals 13 residues. The germline gives CDR1 WSHSY, CDR2 SAAADI. V was pared by 3 bases and J by 4 bases, with 8 bases between. CDR3 residues: CASSEGYPDTQYF. The DNA for the CDR3 is TGCGCCAGCAGTGAAGGTTACCCAGATACGCAGTATTTT.

This clone was observed a handful of times. The chain recombines TRBV9 with TRBJ2-6, with no clear D. Trimming shortened V by 4 bases and J by 2 bases, and 13 bases separated the two germline ends. CDR1 is SGDLS and CDR2 is YYNGEE in the germline V gene. This CDR3 region has 16 residues. The CDR3 DNA is TGTGCCAGCAGCTCCCCATTGTTAGCTGGGGCCAACGTCCTGACTTTC. Translation: CASSSPLLAGANVLTF.

The chain recombines TRBV7-9 with TRBJ2-2; tentatively, D is TRBD1 or TRBD2 (6 bases each). Per germline, CDR1 SEHNR and CDR2 FQNEAQ (reference sequence). The CDR3 consists of 15 residues. V was cut by 5 bases and J by 3 bases, with 13 bases left in between. The CDR3 DNA is TGTGCCAGCAGCCCAACTAGGGGGGACACCGGGGAGCTGTTTTTT. Protein: CASSPTRGDTGELFF.

Only one count was recorded for this clone. The V gene is TRBV28, the J gene TRBJ1-2, with D tentatively TRBD1 (6 bases). This CDR3 has 14 residues. In germline, CDR1 is MDHEN, CDR2 SYDVKM. V lost 2 bases and J lost 8, with 15 bases in between. The CDR3 DNA reads as TGTGCCAGCAGTTTACGGTCAGGGACAAACGGCTACACCTTC. It translates to CASSLRSGTNGYTF.

This chain uses TRBV5-4 with TRBJ1-1, with D possibly matching TRBD1 (6 bases). V dropped 0 bases and J dropped 1 base, with 7 bases sitting between them. Germline CDR1 reads SGHNT; CDR2 reads YYREEE (reference sequence). CDR3 length: 14 amino acids. In DNA, the CDR3 is TGTGCCAGCAGCTTGGTACAGGGGAACACTGAAGCTTTCTTT. This gives the protein CASSLVQGNTEAFF. Using reference TRBV5-4 and TRBJ1-1 for the parts outside the CDR3, the full variable domain is ETGVTQSPTHLIKTRGQQVTLRCSSQSGHNTVSWYQQALGQGPQFIFQYYREEENGRGNFPPRFSGLQFPNYSSELNVNALELDDSALYLCASSLVQGNTEAFFGQGTRLTVV.

The chain carries TRBV4-1 and TRBJ1-6; D gene uncertain. This CDR3 has 18 amino acids. The germline V gene has CDR1 MGHRA and CDR2 YSYEKL. V lost 3 bases and J lost 0, with 15 bases in between. CDR3 sequence: CASSHPEKRSSYNSPLHF. The CDR3 nucleotides are TGCGCCAGCAGCCACCCCGAGAAACGGAGCTCCTATAATTCACCCCTCCACTTT.

This clone is labeled as medium-sized. V usage is TRBV18 and J usage is TRBJ1-3, with 7 bases matching TRBD1. Looked up from germline, CDR1 is KGHSH and CDR2 is LQKENI. The CDR3 is 14 amino acids. The V and J ends lost 6 bases and 2 bases, in that order; junction bases with no gene match: 4. The CDR3 region is CASSGTATGNTIYF. The CDR3 region has the DNA TGTGCCAGCTCCGGGACAGCCACTGGAAACACCATATATTTT. Full variable domain (remainder filled in from reference TRBV18 and TRBJ1-3): NAGVMQNPRHLVRRRGQEARLRCSPMKGHSHVYWYRQLPEEGLKFMVYLQKENIIDESGMPKERFSAEFPKEGPSILRIQQVVRGDSAAYFCASSGTATGNTIYFGEGSWLTVV.

The V and J genes are TRBV5-1 and TRBJ2-1; D remains ambiguous. The CDR3 contains 11 residues. Germline-derived CDR1 and CDR2 are SGHRS and YFSETQ. Trimming cost V 7 bases and J 7 bases, with 9 bases left between them. The CDR3 bases are TGCGCCAGCTCCCTAGAGAATGAGCAGTTCTTC. Amino acids: CASSLENEQFF.

The chain is built from TRBV11-2 and TRBJ2-7; 10 positions match TRBD2. Per the germline V gene, CDR1 is SGHAT and CDR2 is FQNNGV. After removal of 5 bases from V and 0 bases from J, the junction contained 4 bases not matched to a gene. The length of the CDR3 is 15 residues. CDR3 coding DNA: TGTGCCAGCAGCCCAGGACTAGCGGCCTCCTACGAGCAGTACTTC. Protein sequence: CASSPGLAASYEQYF.

V is TRBV2 and J is TRBJ2-1; D unresolved. The CDR3 totals 13 residues. Germline CDR1 reads SNHLY; CDR2 reads FYNNEI. Trimming cost V 11 bases and J 0 bases, with 11 bases left between them. The DNA for the CDR3 is TGTGCCGGTCAGTTCACCTCCTACAATGAGCAGTTCTTC. It is translated as CAGQFTSYNEQFF. The variable domain in full, completed from reference TRBV2 and TRBJ2-1, reads EPEVTQTPSHQVTQMGQEVILRCVPISNHLYFYWYRQILGQKVEFLVSFYNNEISEKSEIFDDQFSVERPDGSNFTLKIRSTKLEDSAMYFCAGQFTSYNEQFFGPGTRLTVL.

V gene TRBV7-8 combines with J gene TRBJ1-2; D is ambiguous. CDR1 is SGHVS, CDR2 FQNEAQ, per germline. The CDR3 length is 13 residues. Trimming stripped 1 base from V and 2 bases from J, with 5 bases between. This CDR3 is CASSLDGNYGYTF. CDR3 bases: TGTGCCAGCAGCTTAGACGGGAACTATGGCTACACCTTC.

The chain uses TRBV25-1 and TRBJ2-7, with 7 bases matching TRBD1. Losses at the gene ends were 6 bases for V and 3 bases for J; bases not matched to a gene: 8. Germline CDR1 and CDR2: MGHDK and SYGVNS. This CDR3 is 14 amino acids long. Here the CDR3 DNA reads TGTGCCAGCAGCAAGCAGACAGGGATCTACGAGCAGTACTTC. It encodes CASSKQTGIYEQYF.

The DNA of the CDR3 is TGCGCCAGCAGCCAAGACAGGGGCAAAAACATTCAGTACTTC. It yields the protein CASSQDRGKNIQYF. The chain is built from TRBV5-1 and TRBJ2-4, with 8 nucleotides matching TRBD1. Germline loops: CDR1 SGHRS, CDR2 YFSETQ. The CDR3 length is 14 residues. The V segment lost 4 bases and the J segment 3 bases; nucleotides outside the gene matches: 3.

This chain uses TRBV7-3 with TRBJ2-1; D possibly uses TRBD1 or TRBD2 (5 bases each). The CDR3 contains 16 residues. From germline, CDR1 is SGHTA and CDR2 FQGTGA. The V gene lost 4 bases and the J gene lost 6 bases, with 19 bases spanning the gap. CDR3 protein: CASSSIRDPLANEQFF. The CDR3 DNA reads TGTGCCAGCAGCTCCATCCGGGACCCCCTGGCCAATGAGCAGTTCTTC. The variable domain in full, completed from reference TRBV7-3 and TRBJ2-1, reads GAGVSQTPSNKVTEKGKYVELRCDPISGHTALYWYRQSLGQGPEFLIYFQGTGAADDSGLPNDRFFAVRPEGSVSTLKIQRTERGDSAVYLCASSSIRDPLANEQFFGPGTRLTVL.

The rearrangement links TRBV27 to TRBJ1-5; 12 positions agree with TRBD1. The J segment lost 5 bases and the V segment lost 6 bases, leaving 5 bases of the junction unmatched. There are 15 residues in the CDR3. The V gene's germline CDR1 is MNHEY and CDR2 SMNVEV (reference sequence). The CDR3 DNA follows: TGTGCCAGCAGGGGACAGGGGGCGAATGATCAGCCCCAGCATTTT. Translated: CASRGQGANDQPQHF.

This chain joins TRBV23-1 and TRBJ2-7; D ambiguous. TRBV23-1 is reported as an ORF; its role is uncertain. The length of the CDR3 is 16 residues. The V end was cut by 0 bases, the J end by 2 bases, with 14 bases between. In nucleotides, the CDR3 is TGCGCCAGCAGTCAATCTAGGCCAGCCATTGCCTACGAGCAGTACTTC. It translates to CASSQSRPAIAYEQYF.

Comments on this clone: The junction differs from germline at one of its ends, possibly a read error. This rearrangement joins TRBV27 to TRBJ2-7, with 13 bases matching TRBD2. The length of the CDR3 is 15 residues. Germline V gene sequence: CDR1 MNHEY, CDR2 SMNVEV (reference sequence). The chain's CDR3 is CASSLGSGTSGTFCF. DNA for the CDR3: TGTGCCAGCAGTTTGGGTTCTGGGACTAGCGGGACTTTCTGCTTC.

J is TRBJ2-1 and V is TRBV7-3, with D perhaps matching TRBD1 (6 bases). CDR3 length: 14 amino acids. Per germline, CDR1 SGHTA and CDR2 FQGTGA. Between the trimmed V and J ends, which lost 5 bases and 6 bases, there was a span of 14 bases. CDR3 in DNA: TGTGCCAGCAGCACGTTGGGGGCTTTCAATGAGCAGTTCTTC. It specifies CASSTLGAFNEQFF.

The rearrangement uses TRBV2 and TRBJ2-3, with 10 bases lining up with TRBD2. The CDR3 is 19 amino acids. J gave up 0 bases and V 0 bases, and 9 bases lay outside the gene matches. CDR1 is SNHLY and CDR2 is FYNNEI in the germline V gene. Written as DNA, the CDR3 is TGTGCCAGCAGTGAAGCGCTTCTCCTAGCGGGGGAAAGCACAGATACGCAGTATTTT. Its protein is CASSEALLLAGESTDTQYF. Filled out from reference TRBV2 and TRBJ2-3, the complete variable domain reads EPEVTQTPSHQVTQMGQEVILRCVPISNHLYFYWYRQILGQKVEFLVSFYNNEISEKSEIFDDQFSVERPDGSNFTLKIRSTKLEDSAMYFCASSEALLLAGESTDTQYFGPGTRLTVL.

The rearrangement joins TRBV18 to TRBJ2-1; 14 nucleotides line up with TRBD2. Trimming at V came to 0 bases and at J to 7 bases, leaving 5 bases not matched to a gene. This CDR3 region has 17 residues. Germline values: CDR1 KGHSH, CDR2 LQKENI. The CDR3 reads CASSPPGLAGARNEQFF. Here the CDR3 DNA reads TGTGCCAGCTCACCACCGGGACTAGCGGGAGCGAGGAATGAGCAGTTCTTC. The full variable domain, completed using reference TRBV18 and TRBJ2-1, is NAGVMQNPRHLVRRRGQEARLRCSPMKGHSHVYWYRQLPEEGLKFMVYLQKENIIDESGMPKERFSAEFPKEGPSILRIQQVVRGDSAAYFCASSPPGLAGARNEQFFGPGTRLTVL.

The V gene is TRBV19, the J gene TRBJ2-3; tentative D call: TRBD1 (6 bases). This CDR3 comprises 14 residues. CDR1 and CDR2 from the germline V gene are LNHDA and SQIVND (reference sequence). Trimming removed 7 bases from V and 2 bases from J, with 13 bases in between. The CDR3: CASNPGHNTDTQYF. The CDR3 DNA follows: TGTGCCAGTAACCCGGGACACAACACAGATACGCAGTATTTT.

The chain combines TRBV9 with TRBJ2-7; 9 nucleotides align to TRBD2. Germline V gene lookup returns CDR1 SGDLS and CDR2 YYNGEE. The J segment lost 3 bases and the V segment lost 2 bases, leaving 6 bases of the junction unmatched. This CDR3 spans 15 amino acids. DNA of the CDR3: TGTGCCAGCAGCGTCTCCGCGGGAGGGAACTACGAGCAGTACTTC. Its protein product is CASSVSAGGNYEQYF.

The chain links TRBV5-4 to TRBJ1-3; 8 bases are shared with TRBD1. In germline, CDR1 is SGHNT, CDR2 YYREEE (reference sequence). The V and J ends lost 4 bases and 2 bases, in that order; junction bases with no gene match: 2. This CDR3 region has 14 residues. The CDR3 coding sequence is TGTGCCAGCAGCCGGACAGGGACTGGAAACACCATATATTTT. Translation: CASSRTGTGNTIYF.

V usage is TRBV13 and J usage is TRBJ1-5, with a tentative D call TRBD1 (5 bases). V was shortened by 5 bases and J by 4 bases, with 18 bases between the two germline ends. Germline CDR1 PRHDT, CDR2 FYEKMQ (reference sequence). CDR3 size: 16 residues. CDR3 nucleotide sequence: TGTGCCAGCAGCCGCACCCCCGGGACGGGAAATCAGCCCCAGCATTTT. It specifies CASSRTPGTGNQPQHF.

The V gene is TRBV2, the J gene TRBJ2-7; a possible D gene is TRBD2 (6 bases). This CDR3 contains 15 residues. Trimming removed 2 bases at V and 3 bases at J, with 14 bases between. CDR1 and CDR2 from the germline V gene are SNHLY and FYNNEI. CDR3 DNA: TGTGCCAGCAGTGAAAGACTAGTTAATTTCTACGAGCAGTACTTC. Translated, it gives CASSERLVNFYEQYF.